The clone carrying this T cell receptor beta chain was observed many times. Individual cDNA molecules received unique molecular identifiers during library preparation. TCRdb reprocessed the 5' RACE reads via MiXCR and lists one record per CDR3 protein. The sample includes fewer than 55,000 distinct CDR3 sequences, 6% to 7% of them seen just once. Germline CDR1 LGHDT, CDR2 YNNKEL (reference sequence). CDR3 length: 15 amino acids. The V segment lost 5 bases and the J segment 4 bases; nucleotides outside the gene matches: 2. The entry originates in a study of early T cells in non-severe SARS-CoV-2 infection.

Specimen: whole blood, collected at baseline. The clonotype originates from an adult who was a healthcare worker with PCR-confirmed SARS-CoV-2 infection or an uninfected control (not recorded which). The chain carries TRBV3-1 and TRBJ2-2; 12 bases agree with TRBD2. The CDR3 DNA is TGTGCCAGCAGCAAGGGACTAGCGGGCACCGGGGAGCTGTTTTTT. Its protein product is CASSKGLAGTGELFF. Based on the CDR3 plus reference TRBV3-1 and TRBJ2-2, the full variable domain is DTAVSQTPKYLVTQMGNDKSIKCEQNLGHDTMYWYKQDSKKFLKIMFSYNNKELIINETVPNRFSPKSPDKAHLNLHINSLELGDSAVYFCASSKGLAGTGELFFGEGSRLTVL.